Following are 19 T cell receptor beta chains from one sample sequenced in a study of beta chain features in type 1 diabetes. Reverse transcribing all isolated RNA meant expressed TCRB transcripts were sequenced. Profiling relied on immunoSEQ multiplex PCR, and the TCRdb table lists in-frame clones only, not all of them. Of 140,000 to 150,000 clones in the sample, roughly 53% are singletons; the top ten hold 0.35% to 0.45%. The sample was Tregs from blood. The receptor source for this set is a man aged 18 to 30 in good health.

In its sample, this clone was seen a few times. J is TRBJ1-2 and V is TRBV29-1, with 9 bases identical to TRBD1. This CDR3 comprises 13 residues. J lost 8 bases, V lost 7 bases, and 11 bases had no gene match. Germline CDR1 and CDR2: SQVTM and ANQGSEA. This CDR3 reads CSAGTGKEFGYTF. Here the CDR3 DNA reads TGCAGCGCGGGGACAGGGAAAGAATTCGGCTACACCTTC. The full variable domain, with the rest looked up from reference TRBV29-1 and TRBJ1-2, is SAVISQKPSRDICQRGTSLTIQCQVDSQVTMMFWYRQQPGQSLTLIATANQGSEATYESGFVIDKFPISRPNLTFSTLTVSNMSPEDSSIYLCSAGTGKEFGYTFGSGTRLTVV.

This chain connects TRBV29-1 to TRBJ1-2; D uncertain. The CDR3 is made up of 12 amino acids. V lost 6 bases and J lost 0, with 8 bases in between. Germline V gene lookup returns CDR1 SQVTM and CDR2 ANQGSEA. CDR3 sequence (DNA): TGCAGCGTATCGTTAACTAACTATGGCTACACCTTC. It is translated as CSVSLTNYGYTF.

The chain has TRBV5-4 and TRBJ2-7, with 9 bases matching TRBD1. This CDR3 spans 14 amino acids. With V trimmed by 3 bases and J by 3 bases, 4 bases remained unmatched. CDR1 is SGHNT and CDR2 is YYREEE in the germline V gene (reference sequence). The CDR3 region has the DNA TGTGCCAGCAGCTCGAGGACAGGGGTCTACGAGCAGTACTTC. Amino acid sequence: CASSSRTGVYEQYF. Together with reference TRBV5-4 and TRBJ2-7, the CDR3 gives the full variable domain: ETGVTQSPTHLIKTRGQQVTLRCSSQSGHNTVSWYQQALGQGPQFIFQYYREEENGRGNFPPRFSGLQFPNYSSELNVNALELDDSALYLCASSSRTGVYEQYFGPGTRLTVT.

This clone was counted between two and nine times. The chain recombines TRBV7-9 with TRBJ2-3; unclear D gene. The V gene lost 1 base and the J gene lost 0 bases, with 11 bases spanning the gap. CDR3 size: 16 residues. Germline assignment: CDR1 SEHNR and CDR2 FQNEAQ (reference sequence). The CDR3 sequence is CASSLGLRISTDTQYF. Written as DNA, the CDR3 is TGTGCCAGCAGCTTAGGCCTACGCATCAGCACAGATACGCAGTATTTT.

The chain uses TRBV4-1 and TRBJ2-1; 11 bases line up with TRBD1. The CDR3 spans 16 residues. Trimming removed 1 base from V and 8 bases from J; junction bases left unmatched: 7. Germline V gives CDR1 MGHRA, CDR2 YSYEKL. Here the CDR3 reads CASSQGRDRGVHEQFF. The CDR3 DNA is TGCGCCAGCAGCCAAGGCCGGGACAGGGGGGTTCATGAGCAGTTCTTC.

J is TRBJ2-7 and V is TRBV7-9; tentatively, D is TRBD1 (5 bases). Trimming cost V 3 bases and J 2 bases, with 5 bases left between them. The germline CDR1 and CDR2 sequences are SEHNR and FQNEAQ (reference sequence). The CDR3 runs to 12 residues. The DNA for the CDR3 is TGTGCCAGCAGCTTGACAGCCTACGAGCAGTACTTC. Translation: CASSLTAYEQYF.

The genes are TRBV27 and TRBJ2-5; perhaps TRBD2 as D (5 bases). The J call is in doubt because the DNA end fits TRBJ2-7 better. The CDR3 loop spans 13 amino acids. Germline lookup yields CDR1 MNHEY and CDR2 SMNVEV (reference sequence). The DNA for the CDR3 is TGTGCCAGCAGTTTCGGGGTCCGCTACGAGCAGTACTTC. Encoded protein: CASSFGVRYEQYF.

This rearrangement joins TRBV29-1 to TRBJ1-2, with D possibly TRBD1 on 5 matching bases. Germline V lookup: CDR1 SQVTM, CDR2 ANQGSEA. Trimming left V 5 bases short and J 8 bases short, with 15 bases between. This CDR3 comprises 12 residues. CDR3 in DNA: TGCAGCGTTAGGGATGCAGGGAAAGGCTACACCTTC. Translating gives CSVRDAGKGYTF.

A single count supports this clone. DNA for the CDR3: TGTGCCATCGGACAGGTTAATCAGCCCCAGCATTTT. Protein product: CAIGQVNQPQHF. The V and J genes are TRBV10-3 and TRBJ1-5, with TRBD1 matching 7 bases. The CDR3 has 12 amino acids. CDR1 and CDR2 (germline): ENHRY, SYGVKD. The ends lost 8 bases at V and 4 bases at J; junction bases unmatched: 2.

The genes are TRBV4-2 and TRBJ1-5; D possibly corresponds to TRBD1 (6 bases). V was pared by 5 bases and J by 8 bases, with 19 bases between. The germline gives CDR1 LGHNA, CDR2 YNFKEQ. The CDR3 contains 15 residues. CDR3 protein: CASSRRSTGQEPQHF. Written as DNA, the CDR3 is TGTGCCAGCAGCAGACGCAGTACAGGGCAGGAGCCCCAGCATTTT.

About this clone itself: Other DNA sequences from this sample encode an identical CDR3 as well. This rearrangement joins TRBV5-4 to TRBJ2-5; TRBD2 matches at 8 bases. J lost 2 bases, V lost 3 bases, and 9 bases had no gene match. Germline values: CDR1 SGHNT, CDR2 YYREEE (reference sequence). The CDR3 loop spans 16 amino acids. The CDR3 loop is CASSSRGLAGQETQYF. As DNA, the CDR3 is TGTGCCAGCAGCTCTCGAGGATTAGCGGGACAAGAGACCCAGTACTTC. Looking up the rest from reference TRBV5-4 and TRBJ2-5 gives the full variable domain: ETGVTQSPTHLIKTRGQQVTLRCSSQSGHNTVSWYQQALGQGPQFIFQYYREEENGRGNFPPRFSGLQFPNYSSELNVNALELDDSALYLCASSSRGLAGQETQYFGPGTRLLVL.

V is TRBV29-1 and J is TRBJ2-7; 8 bases agree with TRBD1. Germline V gene lookup returns CDR1 SQVTM and CDR2 ANQGSEA. V shed 0 bases and J 7 bases; nucleotides not matched to a gene: 14. The CDR3 sequence is 16 residues long. Written as DNA, the CDR3 is TGCAGCGTTGAAGACCTTAGGGGGGACAGGCCGGGGGAGCAGTACTTC. Its translation: CSVEDLRGDRPGEQYF.

About this clone itself: Because the CDR3's place on the DNA is in doubt, the DNA is left out and the CDR3 is given as listed by TCRdb. This chain connects TRBV28 to TRBJ1-2. Per germline, CDR1 MDHEN and CDR2 SYDVKM. Inclusive of both ends, the CDR3 amounts to 13 amino acids. The CDR3 reads CASSSLFGGGTTF.

This clone turned up a few times. This rearrangement joins TRBV19 to TRBJ2-4; tentative D call: TRBD2 (5 bases). This CDR3 is 14 amino acids long. In germline, CDR1 is LNHDA, CDR2 SQIVND (reference sequence). Trimming stripped 4 bases from V and 3 bases from J, with 10 bases between. This CDR3 reads CASSKTGDKNIQYF. In DNA form, the CDR3 reads TGTGCCAGTAGTAAAACCGGGGACAAAAACATTCAGTACTTC.

This clone turned up a few times. This chain joins TRBV4-2 and TRBJ2-7; TRBD1 matches 8 bases. V lost 4 bases, J lost 3 bases, and 11 bases stayed unmatched. The germline CDR1 and CDR2 sequences are LGHNA and YNFKEQ. The length of the CDR3 is 16 residues. The CDR3 bases are TGTGCCAGCAGCCCAACCCGACAGGGGAGCATCTACGAGCAGTACTTC. Its protein is CASSPTRQGSIYEQYF.

Only a few counts were recorded for this clone. The V and J genes are TRBV7-2 and TRBJ2-1, with D possibly TRBD2 on 5 matching bases. The V end lost 3 bases, the J end lost 7 bases, and 16 bases lay between the germline ends. Per germline, CDR1 SGHTA and CDR2 FQGNSA. The CDR3 runs 15 residues. The DNA for the CDR3 is TGTGCCAGCAGCTTTAGTGCGACTATGGGAAATGAGCAGTTCTTC. It specifies CASSFSATMGNEQFF.

V and J are TRBV28 and TRBJ1-1; the D is unclear. The CDR3 consists of 13 residues. The germline CDR1 and CDR2 sequences are MDHEN and SYDVKM. Trimming pared 6 bases from V and 4 bases from J, leaving 12 bases between. In nucleotides, the CDR3 is TGTGCCAGCAGATCACGGTGGAGCACTGAAGCTTTCTTT. Amino acids: CASRSRWSTEAFF.

The V call is TRBV28, the J call TRBJ2-7, with TRBD2 matching over 10 bases. There are 14 residues in the CDR3. The V and J ends lost 7 bases and 2 bases, in that order; junction bases with no gene match: 5. Per the germline V gene, CDR1 is MDHEN and CDR2 is SYDVKM. This chain's CDR3 is CASNPAGGPYEQYF. The CDR3 region has the DNA TGTGCCAGCAATCCAGCGGGAGGGCCCTACGAGCAGTACTTC. Looking up the rest from reference TRBV28 and TRBJ2-7 gives the full variable domain: DVKVTQSSRYLVKRTGEKVFLECVQDMDHENMFWYRQDPGLGLRLIYFSYDVKMKEKGDIPEGYSVSREKKERFSLILESASTNQTSMYLCASNPAGGPYEQYFGPGTRLTVT.

This clone was observed a few times. The CDR3 sequence is CASSLGQNGYTF. CDR3 nucleotides: TGTGCCAGCAGTTTAGGCCAGAATGGCTACACCTTC. The chain uses TRBV28 and TRBJ1-2, with unresolved D. Trimming left V 2 bases short and J 6 bases short, with 7 bases between. CDR3 length: 12 residues. The germline V gene has CDR1 MDHEN and CDR2 SYDVKM.